The entry below gives a single T cell receptor (beta chain) sequence along with its context. The data belong to a study of T cells in Graves' hyperthyroidism and ophthalmopathy. The J segment lost 7 bases and the V segment lost 3 bases, leaving 19 bases of the junction unmatched. The CDR3 sequence is 17 residues long. Germline lookup yields CDR1 DFQATT and CDR2 SNEGSKA (reference sequence). Amplification yielded TCR beta CDR3 regions, with RNA transcripts as the source. Carried out on the TCR CDR3, a first-round RT-PCR used the HTBI primer set. MiXCR, applied by TCRdb to the multiplex PCR reads, yields one record per CDR3 protein. This table holds 50,000 to 60,000 distinct CDR3 sequences, around 50% found once.

This chain joins TRBV20-1 and TRBJ2-5; 8 bases are a match to TRBD2. Sequencing used blood. The TCR comes from a woman aged 30 to 39 with Graves' ophthalmopathy. CDR3 residues: CSASMGETGGPVGTQYF. CDR3 nucleotide sequence: TGCAGTGCTAGTATGGGGGAGACGGGAGGGCCCGTTGGGACCCAGTACTTC.